Presented here are 8 T cell receptor beta chains from one specimen sequenced in a study of T cells in Graves' hyperthyroidism and ophthalmopathy. RNA transcripts served as the template for amplifying TCR beta CDR3 regions. In the first-round RT-PCR of the TCR CDR3, the HTBI primer set was used. TCRdb recomputed calls from the multiplex PCR reads with MiXCR, one row per CDR3 protein. The repertoire consists of about 560,000 distinct CDR3 sequences, with around a sixth occurring once and the leading ten covering around 7.8%. Sequences were obtained from blood. Every receptor here comes from a young woman with Graves' hyperthyroidism.

This clonotype came up many times. This chain uses TRBV2 with TRBJ2-3; D uncertain. Germline V lookup: CDR1 SNHLY, CDR2 FYNNEI. The CDR3 sequence is 14 residues long. Trimming shortened V by 6 bases and J by 4 bases, and 14 bases separated the two germline ends. The DNA for the CDR3 is TGTGCCAGCAGAGTATGGCGAGGCCCAGATACGCAGTATTTT. It specifies CASRVWRGPDTQYF.

With respect to this clonotype: At one end the junction does not follow the germline gene, possibly because of a read error. The V call is TRBV5-1, the J call TRBJ2-1, with 9 positions matching TRBD1. The CDR3 loop spans 15 amino acids. CDR1 is SGHRS, CDR2 YFSETQ, per germline. CDR3 region: CVSSPGTGIYNEQFF. CDR3 DNA: TGCGTCAGCAGCCCAGGGACAGGGATCTACAATGAGCAGTTCTTC.

The CDR3 here is CSARPRWEETQYF. CDR3 coding DNA: TGCAGTGCTAGGCCCAGGTGGGAAGAGACCCAGTACTTC. The chain employs TRBV20-1 and TRBJ2-5; D remains ambiguous. In germline, CDR1 is DFQATT, CDR2 SNEGSKA (reference sequence). With 3 bases removed from V and 3 bases from J, the gap between germline ends came to 11 bases. This CDR3 has 13 residues.

The chain uses TRBV29-1 and TRBJ2-7; no clear D gene. The CDR3 is 13 residues long. V gave up 6 bases and J gave up 0 bases, with 12 bases separating them. Looked up from germline, CDR1 is SQVTM and CDR2 is ANQGSEA. The CDR3, as DNA: TGCAGCGTGGCCCAGACATCCTCCTACGAGCAGTACTTC. Protein sequence: CSVAQTSSYEQYF.

The table lists this clonotype with many counts. This CDR3 reads CAIKERDGTANNEQFF. In nucleotides, the CDR3 is TGTGCCATCAAGGAGAGAGACGGGACGGCCAACAATGAGCAGTTCTTC. V gene TRBV10-3 combines with J gene TRBJ2-1; D may match TRBD1 or TRBD2 (5 bases each). Germline lookup yields CDR1 ENHRY and CDR2 SYGVKD. This CDR3 comprises 16 residues. Trimming took off 7 bases at V and 5 bases at J, with 21 bases between the two ends.

This clonotype was observed at least ten times. The chain couples TRBV5-1 to TRBJ2-1; TRBD2 is a possible D gene (6 bases). Germline CDR1 and CDR2: SGHRS and YFSETQ. V was cut by 4 bases and J by 0 bases, with 20 bases left in between. This CDR3 is built from 18 residues. The CDR3: CASSPPEGLGSSYNEQFF. CDR3 nucleotide sequence: TGCGCCAGCAGCCCCCCGGAGGGTCTCGGGAGCTCCTACAATGAGCAGTTCTTC.

The V call is TRBV10-3, the J call TRBJ1-5; no clear D gene. The ends were cut back, 9 bases at V and 3 bases at J, with 12 bases in the middle. The CDR3 has 13 amino acids. Germline loops: CDR1 ENHRY, CDR2 SYGVKD. As DNA, the CDR3 is TGTGCCATACCACCTTGGGACAATCAGCCCCAGCATTTT. This codes for CAIPPWDNQPQHF.

This chain links TRBV20-1 with TRBJ1-1, with TRBD1 as a possible D gene (5 bases). The CDR3 consists of 14 residues. Germline assignment: CDR1 DFQATT and CDR2 SNEGSKA (reference sequence). V lost 3 bases, J lost 0 bases, and 11 bases lay in between. This CDR3 is CSASEPGVNTEAFF. CDR3 sequence (DNA): TGCAGTGCTAGTGAGCCGGGGGTGAACACTGAAGCTTTCTTT.